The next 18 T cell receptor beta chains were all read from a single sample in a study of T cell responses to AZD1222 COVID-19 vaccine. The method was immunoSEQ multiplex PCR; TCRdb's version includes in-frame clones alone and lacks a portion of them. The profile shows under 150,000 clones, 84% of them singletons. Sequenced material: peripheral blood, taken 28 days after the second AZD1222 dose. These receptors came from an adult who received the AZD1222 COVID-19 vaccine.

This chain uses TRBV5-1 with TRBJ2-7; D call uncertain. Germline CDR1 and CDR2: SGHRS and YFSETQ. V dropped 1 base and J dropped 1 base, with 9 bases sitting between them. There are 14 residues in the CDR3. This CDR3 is CASSLTPHSYEQYF. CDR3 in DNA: TGCGCCAGCAGCTTGACGCCACATTCCTACGAGCAGTACTTC.

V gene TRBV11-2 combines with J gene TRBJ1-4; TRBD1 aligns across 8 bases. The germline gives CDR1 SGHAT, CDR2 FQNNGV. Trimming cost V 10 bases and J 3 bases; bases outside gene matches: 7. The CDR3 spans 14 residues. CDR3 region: CAIPQGGANEKLFF. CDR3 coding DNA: TGTGCCATCCCACAGGGGGGGGCTAATGAAAAACTGTTTTTT.

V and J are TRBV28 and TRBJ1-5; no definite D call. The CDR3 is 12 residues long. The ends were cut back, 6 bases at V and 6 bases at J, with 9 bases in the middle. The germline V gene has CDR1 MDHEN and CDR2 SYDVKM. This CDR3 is CASSLYGQPQHF. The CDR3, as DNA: TGTGCCAGCAGCTTGTATGGTCAGCCCCAGCATTTT. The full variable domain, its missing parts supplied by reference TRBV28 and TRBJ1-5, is DVKVTQSSRYLVKRTGEKVFLECVQDMDHENMFWYRQDPGLGLRLIYFSYDVKMKEKGDIPEGYSVSREKKERFSLILESASTNQTSMYLCASSLYGQPQHFGDGTRLSIL.

CDR3 residues: CASSYAAGGASGYTF. For the CDR3, the DNA is TGTGCCAGCAGTTACGCGGCAGGGGGCGCGAGCGGCTACACCTTC. The chain links TRBV6-2 or TRBV6-3 to TRBJ1-2; TRBD1 matches at 8 bases. With V trimmed by 2 bases and J by 8 bases, 10 bases remained unmatched. Germline CDR1 reads MNHEY; CDR2 reads SVGEGT. There are 15 residues in the CDR3.

The chain's CDR3 is CASSDSIGTGDTGELFF. The DNA of the CDR3 is TGTGCCAGCAGTGACTCGATAGGGACAGGGGACACCGGGGAGCTGTTTTTT. The rearrangement links TRBV6-4 to TRBJ2-2; TRBD1 aligns across 10 bases. The CDR3 is 17 residues long. Germline assignment: CDR1 MRHNA and CDR2 SNTAGT. J was trimmed by 3 bases and V by 0 bases; bases with no gene match: 4.

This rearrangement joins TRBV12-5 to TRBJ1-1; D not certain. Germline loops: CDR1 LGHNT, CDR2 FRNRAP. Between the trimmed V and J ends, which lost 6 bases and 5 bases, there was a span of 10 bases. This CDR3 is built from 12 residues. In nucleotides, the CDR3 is TGTGCTAGTGGCCCCTCGGGGACTGAAGCTTTCTTT. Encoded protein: CASGPSGTEAFF.

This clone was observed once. In nucleotides, the CDR3 is TGTGCCAGCAGCTTACGAGGAGGCCAGGTCGTTTCGGAGACCCAGTACTTC. Encoded protein: CASSLRGGQVVSETQYF. The rearrangement uses TRBV7-9 and TRBJ2-5, with a weak D call TRBD2 (5 bases). This CDR3 region has 17 residues. Germline assignment: CDR1 SEHNR and CDR2 FQNEAQ (reference sequence). Deletions cut 2 bases from V and 5 bases from J, with 21 bases between.

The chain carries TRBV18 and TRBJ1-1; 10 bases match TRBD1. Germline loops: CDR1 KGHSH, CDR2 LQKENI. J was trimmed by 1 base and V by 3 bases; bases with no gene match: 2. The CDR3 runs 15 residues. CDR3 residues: CASSPGQGGNTEAFF. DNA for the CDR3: TGTGCCAGCTCACCTGGACAGGGGGGGAACACTGAAGCTTTCTTT.

CDR3 sequence (DNA): TGTGCCAGCAGTTACTCGATTGACGGGAACACTGAAGCTTTCTTT. It specifies CASSYSIDGNTEAFF. J is TRBJ1-1 and V is TRBV6-5; no firm D call. Germline values: CDR1 MNHEY, CDR2 SVGAGI. The CDR3 has 15 amino acids. V lost 0 bases and J lost 1, with 9 bases in between.

The CDR3 coding sequence is TGTGCCACTACGCGCGGGACAGGGGAAGAGACCCAGTACTTC. This gives the protein CATTRGTGEETQYF. The V call is TRBV2, the J call TRBJ2-5, with 10 nucleotides matching TRBD1. Trimming removed 10 bases from V and 3 bases from J; junction bases left unmatched: 8. The CDR3 loop spans 14 amino acids. Germline CDR1 SNHLY, CDR2 FYNNEI.

For the CDR3, the DNA is TGTGCCAGCAAGGGGCACTATAATTCACCCCTCCACTTT. Amino acid sequence: CASKGHYNSPLHF. This chain links TRBV2 with TRBJ1-6; maybe TRBD1 (5 bases). V was trimmed by 7 bases and J by 3 bases, leaving 7 bases between them. CDR1 and CDR2 from the germline V gene are SNHLY and FYNNEI. The CDR3 is 13 residues long.

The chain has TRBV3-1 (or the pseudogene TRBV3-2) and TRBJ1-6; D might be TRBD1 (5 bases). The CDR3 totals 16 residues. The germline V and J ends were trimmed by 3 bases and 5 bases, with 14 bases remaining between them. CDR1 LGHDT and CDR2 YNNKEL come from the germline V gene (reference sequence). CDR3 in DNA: TGTGCCAGCAGCCATCCCGCAGGGTTCGATAATTCACCCCTCCACTTT. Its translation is CASSHPAGFDNSPLHF.

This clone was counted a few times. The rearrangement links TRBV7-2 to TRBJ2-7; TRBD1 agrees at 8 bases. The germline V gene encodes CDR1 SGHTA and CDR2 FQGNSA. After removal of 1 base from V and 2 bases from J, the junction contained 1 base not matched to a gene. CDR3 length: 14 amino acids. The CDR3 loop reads CASSLGTGTYEQYF. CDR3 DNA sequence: TGTGCCAGCAGCTTAGGGACAGGGACCTACGAGCAGTACTTC.

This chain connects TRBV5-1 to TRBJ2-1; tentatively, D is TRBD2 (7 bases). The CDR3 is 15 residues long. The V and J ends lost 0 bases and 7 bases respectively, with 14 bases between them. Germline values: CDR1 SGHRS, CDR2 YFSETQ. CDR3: CASSLAGGSFNEQFF. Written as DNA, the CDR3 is TGCGCCAGCAGCTTGGCGGGGGGCTCTTTTAATGAGCAGTTCTTC.

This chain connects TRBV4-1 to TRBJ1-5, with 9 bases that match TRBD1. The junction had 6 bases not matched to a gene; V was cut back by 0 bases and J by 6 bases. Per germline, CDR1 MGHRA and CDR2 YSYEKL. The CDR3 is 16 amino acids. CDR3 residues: CASSQEGQGRFQPQHF. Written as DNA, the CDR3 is TGCGCCAGCAGCCAAGAGGGACAGGGCAGGTTTCAGCCCCAGCATTTT.

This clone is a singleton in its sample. CDR3 in DNA: TGTGCCAGCAGTTACTGGAGGGGAAGTGGCTACACCTTC. It translates to CASSYWRGSGYTF. This sequence joins TRBV6-5 and TRBJ1-2, with D possibly TRBD1 on 5 matching bases. Looked up from germline, CDR1 is MNHEY and CDR2 is SVGAGI. V dropped 1 base and J dropped 7 bases, with 10 bases sitting between them. This CDR3 is 13 amino acids long.

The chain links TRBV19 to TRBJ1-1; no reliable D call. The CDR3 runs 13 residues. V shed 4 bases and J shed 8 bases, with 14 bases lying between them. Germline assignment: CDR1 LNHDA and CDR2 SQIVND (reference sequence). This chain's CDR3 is CASSTRGLGEAFF. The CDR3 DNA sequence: TGTGCCAGTAGTACCCGTGGCCTCGGGGAAGCTTTCTTT.

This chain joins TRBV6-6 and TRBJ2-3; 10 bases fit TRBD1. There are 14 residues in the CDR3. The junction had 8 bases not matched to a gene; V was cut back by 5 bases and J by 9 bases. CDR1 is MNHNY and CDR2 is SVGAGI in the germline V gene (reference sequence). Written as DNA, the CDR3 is TGTGCCAGCAGTCCCGGACAGGGGGGAGGCACGCAGTATTTT. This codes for CASSPGQGGGTQYF.